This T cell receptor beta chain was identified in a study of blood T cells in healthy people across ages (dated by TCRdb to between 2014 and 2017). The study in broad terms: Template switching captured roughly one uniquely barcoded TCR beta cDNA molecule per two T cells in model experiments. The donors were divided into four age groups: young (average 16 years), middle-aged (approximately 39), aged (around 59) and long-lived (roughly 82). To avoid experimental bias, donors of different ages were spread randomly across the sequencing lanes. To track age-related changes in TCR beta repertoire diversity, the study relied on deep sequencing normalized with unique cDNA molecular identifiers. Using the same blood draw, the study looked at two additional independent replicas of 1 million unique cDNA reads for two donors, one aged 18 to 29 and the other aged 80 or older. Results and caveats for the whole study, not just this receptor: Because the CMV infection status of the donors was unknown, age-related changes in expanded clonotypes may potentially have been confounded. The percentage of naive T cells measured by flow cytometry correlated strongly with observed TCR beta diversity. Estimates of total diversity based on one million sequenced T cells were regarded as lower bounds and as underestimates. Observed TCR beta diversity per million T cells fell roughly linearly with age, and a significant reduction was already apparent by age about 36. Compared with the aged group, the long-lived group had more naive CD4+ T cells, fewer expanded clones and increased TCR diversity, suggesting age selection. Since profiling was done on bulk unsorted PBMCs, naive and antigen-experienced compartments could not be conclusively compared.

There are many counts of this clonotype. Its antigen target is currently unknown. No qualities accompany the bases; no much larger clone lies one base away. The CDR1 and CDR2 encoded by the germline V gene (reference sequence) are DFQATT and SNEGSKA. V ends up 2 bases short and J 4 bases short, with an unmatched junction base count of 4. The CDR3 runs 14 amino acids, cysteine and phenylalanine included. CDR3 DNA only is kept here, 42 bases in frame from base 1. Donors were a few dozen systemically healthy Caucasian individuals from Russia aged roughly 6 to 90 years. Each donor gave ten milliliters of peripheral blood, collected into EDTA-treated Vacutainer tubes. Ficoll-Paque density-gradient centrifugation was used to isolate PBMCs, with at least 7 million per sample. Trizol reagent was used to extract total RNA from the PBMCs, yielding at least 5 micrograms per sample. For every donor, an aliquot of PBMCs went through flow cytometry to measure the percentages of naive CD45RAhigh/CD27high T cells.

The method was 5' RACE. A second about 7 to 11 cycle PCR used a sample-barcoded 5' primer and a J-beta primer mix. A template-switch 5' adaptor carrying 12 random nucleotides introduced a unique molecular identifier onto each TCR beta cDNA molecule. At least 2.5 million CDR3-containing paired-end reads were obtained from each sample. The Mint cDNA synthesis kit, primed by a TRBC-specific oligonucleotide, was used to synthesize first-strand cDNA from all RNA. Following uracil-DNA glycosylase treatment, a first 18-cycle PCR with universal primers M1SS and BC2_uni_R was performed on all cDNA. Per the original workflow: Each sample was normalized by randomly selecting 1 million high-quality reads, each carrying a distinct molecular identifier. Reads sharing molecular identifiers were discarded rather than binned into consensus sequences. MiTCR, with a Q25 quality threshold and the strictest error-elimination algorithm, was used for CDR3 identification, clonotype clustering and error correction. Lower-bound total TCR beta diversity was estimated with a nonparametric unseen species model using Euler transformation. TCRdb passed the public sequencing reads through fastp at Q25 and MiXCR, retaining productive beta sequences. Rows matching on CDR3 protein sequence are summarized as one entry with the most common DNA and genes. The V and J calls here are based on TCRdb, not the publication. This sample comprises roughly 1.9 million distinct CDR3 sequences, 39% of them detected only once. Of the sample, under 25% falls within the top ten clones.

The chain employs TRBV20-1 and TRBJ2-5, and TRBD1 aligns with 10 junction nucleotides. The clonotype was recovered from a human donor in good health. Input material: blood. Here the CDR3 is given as CSARRTGGGETQYF. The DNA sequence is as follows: TGCAGTGCTAGAAGGACAGGGGGTGGAGAGACCCAGTACTTC.